The 18 T cell receptor beta chains given below trace back to one sample, sequenced in a study of T cells expressing NK-cell markers. TCRdb re-called the 5' RACE reads and shows each CDR3 protein once, DNA omitted. The specimen's table records about 460,000 distinct CDR3 sequences. The material sequenced was blood T cells: a sorted CD56 or NKG2C T cell subset, CD4+ or CD8+ T cells, or bulk PBMC T cells (not recorded which). Receptor source: a woman aged 45-60 years in good health.

The V and J genes are TRBV2 and TRBJ2-1; lacking DNA, the TRBD1 call made by TCRdb goes unchecked. CDR3 length: 13 amino acids. Germline V gene sequence: CDR1 SNHLY, CDR2 FYNNEI. This chain's CDR3 is CASSMTAGHEQFF.

The chain employs TRBV3-1 and TRBJ1-5; TCRdb's D call of TRBD1 is untestable without DNA. The CDR3 sequence is 13 residues long. The germline V gene has CDR1 LGHDT and CDR2 YNNKEL (reference sequence). The CDR3 here is CASSRGVNQPQHF.

The chain links TRBV5-1 to TRBJ1-1; TCRdb's D call, TRBD1, is unchecked because there is no DNA. Germline loops: CDR1 SGHRS, CDR2 YFSETQ. There are 17 residues in the CDR3. CDR3 residues: CASSLALQGRVNTEAFF.

The rearrangement uses TRBV12-3 or TRBV12-4 and TRBJ2-3; TCRdb selects TRBD2, and the lack of DNA leaves this call unchecked. CDR3 size: 16 residues. This CDR3 is CASSPWTSGTTDTQYF.

The chain couples TRBV5-1 to TRBJ2-2; without DNA, the TCRdb call of TRBD1 cannot be checked. Germline V CDR1 and CDR2: SGHRS, YFSETQ. The length of the CDR3 is 17 residues. Here the CDR3 reads CASSLDPGTQGTGELFF.

The chain employs TRBV12-3 or TRBV12-4 and TRBJ1-2. CDR3 size: 13 residues. The CDR3 sequence: CASSLVGRVGYTF.

This chain uses TRBV28 with TRBJ1-2; TCRdb designates TRBD1, a call that cannot be tested without DNA. This CDR3 is built from 12 residues. Looked up from germline, CDR1 is MDHEN and CDR2 is SYDVKM. The CDR3 spells CASKGVVDGYTF.

The chain carries TRBV5-1 and TRBJ1-1. Germline CDR1 and CDR2: SGHRS and YFSETQ. This CDR3 has 16 amino acids. This CDR3 reads CASSFRTGEPLTGAFF.

The chain is built from TRBV27 and TRBJ1-5. Per the germline V gene, CDR1 is MNHEY and CDR2 is SMNVEV (reference sequence). The CDR3 spans 15 residues. The CDR3 reads CASSNEGLSNQPQHF.

The J gene is TRBJ2-3, the V gene TRBV12-3 or TRBV12-4; TCRdb lists TRBD2, though no DNA is available to test this call. CDR3 size: 15 residues. CDR3 sequence reads: CASSLVSGRPDTQYF.

The rearrangement joins TRBV15 to TRBJ1-5; absent DNA, TCRdb's TRBD1 call cannot be checked. CDR3 length: 13 amino acids. CDR1 and CDR2 from the germline V gene are LNHNV and YYDKDF (reference sequence). CDR3 protein: CATSSGTYQPQHF.

This chain uses TRBV6-1 with TRBJ1-5. This CDR3 is built from 15 residues. Germline V gene sequence: CDR1 MNHNS, CDR2 SASEGT. CDR3 sequence: CASSEVGEDHQPQHF.

This chain links TRBV4-1 with TRBJ2-3; TCRdb selects TRBD1, and the lack of DNA leaves this call unchecked. This CDR3 contains 15 residues. Germline V lookup: CDR1 MGHRA, CDR2 YSYEKL. The CDR3 reads CASSLRGGITDTQYF.

The V call is TRBV4-1, the J call TRBJ2-2. CDR3 length: 14 residues. Germline V gene data show CDR1 as MGHRA and CDR2 as YSYEKL. Here the CDR3 reads CASSQVGSRGELFF.

The gene calls are TRBV7-2 and TRBJ2-5; TCRdb picks TRBD1, but there is no DNA to check that call. Germline CDR1 reads SGHTA; CDR2 reads FQGNSA. This CDR3 has 14 amino acids. This CDR3 reads CASSHPGPRETQYF.

The V and J genes are TRBV4-1 and TRBJ1-6. The CDR3 spans 12 residues. Germline lookup yields CDR1 MGHRA and CDR2 YSYEKL. CDR3 loop: CASRVGGAPLHF.

The chain is built from TRBV5-1 and TRBJ2-5. Germline loops: CDR1 SGHRS, CDR2 YFSETQ. The length of the CDR3 is 14 residues. CDR3 loop: CASRLGPGYETQYF.

The chain uses TRBV28 and TRBJ2-2. This CDR3 is 16 amino acids long. Germline V gene sequence: CDR1 MDHEN, CDR2 SYDVKM. CDR3: CASSLSIAGTTGELFF.